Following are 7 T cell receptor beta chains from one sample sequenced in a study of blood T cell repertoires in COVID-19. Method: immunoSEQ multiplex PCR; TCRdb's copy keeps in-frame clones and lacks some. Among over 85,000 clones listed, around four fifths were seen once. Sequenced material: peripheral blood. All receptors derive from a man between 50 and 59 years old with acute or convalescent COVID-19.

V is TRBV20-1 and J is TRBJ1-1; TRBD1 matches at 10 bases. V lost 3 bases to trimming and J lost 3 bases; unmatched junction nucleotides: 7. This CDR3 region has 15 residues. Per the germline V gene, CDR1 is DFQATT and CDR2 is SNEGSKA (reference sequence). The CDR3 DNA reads TGCAGTGCTAGTAAGTCCGGGACAGGGGACACTGAAGCTTTCTTT. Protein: CSASKSGTGDTEAFF.

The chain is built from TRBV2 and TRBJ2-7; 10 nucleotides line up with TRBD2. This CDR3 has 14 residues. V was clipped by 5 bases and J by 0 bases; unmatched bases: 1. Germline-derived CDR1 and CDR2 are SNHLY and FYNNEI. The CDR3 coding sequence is TGTGCCAGCAGTCCTAGCGGGAGCTCCTACGAGCAGTACTTC. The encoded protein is CASSPSGSSYEQYF. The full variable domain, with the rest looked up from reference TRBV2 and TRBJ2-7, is EPEVTQTPSHQVTQMGQEVILRCVPISNHLYFYWYRQILGQKVEFLVSFYNNEISEKSEIFDDQFSVERPDGSNFTLKIRSTKLEDSAMYFCASSPSGSSYEQYFGPGTRLTVT.

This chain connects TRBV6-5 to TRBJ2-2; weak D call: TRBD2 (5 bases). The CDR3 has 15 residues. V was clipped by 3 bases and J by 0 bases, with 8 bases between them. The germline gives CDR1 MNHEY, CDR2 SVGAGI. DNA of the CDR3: TGTGCCAGCAGTTATGGACTGCCGAACACCGGGGAGCTGTTTTTT. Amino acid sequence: CASSYGLPNTGELFF.

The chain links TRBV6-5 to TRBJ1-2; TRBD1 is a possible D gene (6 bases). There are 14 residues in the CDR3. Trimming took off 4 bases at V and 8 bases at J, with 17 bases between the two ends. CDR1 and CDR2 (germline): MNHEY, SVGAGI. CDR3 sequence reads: CASSSVGGAGGYTF. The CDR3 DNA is TGTGCCAGCAGTTCCGTTGGGGGGGCCGGAGGCTACACCTTC.

The CDR3 reads CASSQGGREKLFF. The CDR3 DNA sequence: TGTGCCAGCAGCCAAGGAGGGAGAGAAAAACTGTTTTTT. The chain recombines TRBV14 with TRBJ1-4; D remains unclear. Trimming left V 1 base short and J 8 bases short, with 8 bases between. The CDR3 spans 13 residues. The germline V gene has CDR1 SGHDN and CDR2 FVKESK.

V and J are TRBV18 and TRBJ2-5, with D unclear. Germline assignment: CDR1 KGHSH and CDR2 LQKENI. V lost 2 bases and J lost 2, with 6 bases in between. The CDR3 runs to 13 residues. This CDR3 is CASSPVLQETQYF. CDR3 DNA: TGTGCCAGCTCACCAGTACTACAAGAGACCCAGTACTTC.

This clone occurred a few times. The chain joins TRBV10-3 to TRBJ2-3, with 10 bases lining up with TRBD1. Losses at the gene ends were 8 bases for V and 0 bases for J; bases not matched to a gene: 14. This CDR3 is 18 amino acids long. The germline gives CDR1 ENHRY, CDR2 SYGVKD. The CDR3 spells CAIRGGQGRSSSTDTQYF. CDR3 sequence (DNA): TGTGCCATCCGCGGGGGACAGGGGCGCTCATCTAGCACAGATACGCAGTATTTT.